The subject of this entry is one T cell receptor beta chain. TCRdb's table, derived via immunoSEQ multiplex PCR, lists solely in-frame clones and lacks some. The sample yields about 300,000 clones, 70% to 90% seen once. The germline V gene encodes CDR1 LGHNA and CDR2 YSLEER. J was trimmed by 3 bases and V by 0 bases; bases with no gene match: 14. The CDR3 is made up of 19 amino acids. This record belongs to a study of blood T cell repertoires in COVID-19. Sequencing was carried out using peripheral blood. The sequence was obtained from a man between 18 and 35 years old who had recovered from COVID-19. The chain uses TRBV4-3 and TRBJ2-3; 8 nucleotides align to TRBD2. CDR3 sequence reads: CASSQENTAWGGGTDTQYF. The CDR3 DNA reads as TGCGCCAGCAGCCAAGAGAATACCGCCTGGGGCGGGGGGACAGATACGCAGTATTTT.